This TCR beta chain was sequenced in a study of shared clonotypes between healthy human individuals. With V trimmed by 3 bases and J by 9 bases, 10 bases remained unmatched. CDR1 is LNHDA, CDR2 SQIVND, per germline (reference sequence). CDR3 length: 14 amino acids. Measured with immunoSEQ multiplex PCR; TCRdb has only the in-frame clones, and not every one. The sample holds roughly 2,300,000 clones; 85% to 95% are singletons and the top ten take about 0.36%. The source is a man between 18 and 29 years old in good health. Some clones in this sample may be carry-over from other donors' samples. This chain joins TRBV19 and TRBJ1-1; 7 nucleotides line up with TRBD1. The sequenced sample consisted of naive CD4+ T cells from PBMCs. Subset specified: CD45RA+ positively selected. CDR3 region: CASSILRTGAQAFF. CDR3 DNA sequence: TGTGCCAGTAGTATCCTCCGGACAGGTGCCCAAGCTTTCTTT.